This T cell receptor beta chain was recovered during a study of blood T cells in healthy people across ages. CDR3 size: 14 residues. V dropped 6 bases and J dropped 5; count of bases not matched to a gene: 8. CDR1 and CDR2 (germline): DFQATT, SNEGSKA (reference sequence). PCR was performed a second time for roughly 7 to 12 cycles using a sample-barcoded 5' primer and a J-beta primer mix. TCRdb reprocessed the 5' RACE reads with MiXCR, giving one entry per CDR3 protein. The sample yields fewer than 800,000 distinct CDR3 sequences, approximately 21% seen once. Findings and caveats of the study: Estimates drawn from one million T cells were deemed to understate diversity. Using unsorted PBMCs precluded a conclusive naive versus antigen-experienced comparison.

In the case of this clonotype: Its target is not known.

The chain recombines TRBV20-1 with TRBJ2-1, with TRBD2 matching 9 bases. Sequencing used blood. This receptor was identified in a man between 70 and 80 years old in good health. DNA of the CDR3: TGCAGTGCAACGACTAGCGGAATAAACAATGAGCAGTTCTTC. It specifies CSATTSGINNEQFF.